This T cell receptor (beta chain) was sequenced during a study of shared clonotypes between healthy human individuals. Whole-study context: Plates per donor: three CD4 naive, three CD4 memory, two CD8 naive, one CD8 memory.

This CDR3 comprises 13 residues. In germline, CDR1 is SGHRS, CDR2 YFSETQ. J gave up 7 bases and V 3 bases, and 3 bases lay outside the gene matches. The assay was immunoSEQ multiplex PCR, and TCRdb's table has in-frame clones only and misses some. The table shows approximately 980,000 clones, with 60% to 85% occurring only once. The chain is built from TRBV5-1 and TRBJ1-4; 7 bases match TRBD1. Sample: memory CD4+ T cells sorted from blood. Subset of the sample: CD45RA-negative fraction. This TCR was recovered from a man aged 18 to 30 in good health. The CDR3 coding sequence is TGCGCCAGCAGCTCAAACAGGGGTGAAAAACTGTTTTTT. Translating it yields CASSSNRGEKLFF.